Sequencing of this TCR beta chain was carried out in a study of response to subunit inactivated influenza vaccine. Study outcomes and limitations: The authors suggested that every seasonal influenza vaccination recruits few new T cells.

TCRdb redid the calling of the RT-PCR reads with MiXCR, one entry per CDR3 protein. The data contain almost 600,000 distinct CDR3 sequences, roughly 15% of them singletons. Trimming cost V 6 bases and J 7 bases; bases outside gene matches: 6. The CDR3 has 13 residues. As to this clonotype: Antigen unknown.

This specimen was PBMCs from blood, taken roughly 12 days after vaccination. The TCR comes from a man aged 50 to 59 who received an inactivated influenza vaccine. The chain carries TRBV12-3 or TRBV12-4 and TRBJ2-7, with 10 bases that match TRBD1. CDR3 amino acids: CASSGTGAREQYF. DNA of the CDR3: TGTGCCAGCAGCGGGACAGGGGCTAGAGAGCAGTACTTC.